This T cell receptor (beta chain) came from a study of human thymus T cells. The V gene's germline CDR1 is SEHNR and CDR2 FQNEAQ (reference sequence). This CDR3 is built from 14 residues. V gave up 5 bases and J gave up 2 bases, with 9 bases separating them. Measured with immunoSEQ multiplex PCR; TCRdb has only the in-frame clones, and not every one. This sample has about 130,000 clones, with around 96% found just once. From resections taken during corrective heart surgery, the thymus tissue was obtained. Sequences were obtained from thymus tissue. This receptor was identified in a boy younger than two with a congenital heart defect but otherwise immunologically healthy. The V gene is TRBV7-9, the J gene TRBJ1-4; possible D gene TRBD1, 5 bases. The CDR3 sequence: CASSLGGTNEKLFF. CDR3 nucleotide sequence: TGTGCCAGCAGCCTGGGGGGGACTAATGAAAAACTGTTTTTT.